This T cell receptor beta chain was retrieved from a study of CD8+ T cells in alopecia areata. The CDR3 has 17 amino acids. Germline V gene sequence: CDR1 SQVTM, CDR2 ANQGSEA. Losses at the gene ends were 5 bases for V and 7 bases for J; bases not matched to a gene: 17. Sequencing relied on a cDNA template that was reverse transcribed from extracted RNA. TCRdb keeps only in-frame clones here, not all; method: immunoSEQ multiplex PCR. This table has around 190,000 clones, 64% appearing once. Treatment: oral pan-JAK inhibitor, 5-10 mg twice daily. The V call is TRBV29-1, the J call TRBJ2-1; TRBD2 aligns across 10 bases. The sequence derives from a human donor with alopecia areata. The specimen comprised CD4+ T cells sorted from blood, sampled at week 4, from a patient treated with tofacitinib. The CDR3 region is CSVLSGGYVGLGNEQFF. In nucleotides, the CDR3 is TGCAGCGTTCTTAGCGGGGGGTACGTTGGTCTAGGGAATGAGCAGTTCTTC.